The clone carrying this T cell receptor beta chain has only a few counts. Antigen specificity is unknown. Checkpoint therapy with ipilimumab 1 mg/kg began 14 to 28 days after transplant. Profiled with immunoSEQ multiplex PCR; TCRdb holds only in-frame clones, not every one. The sample lists around 16,000 clones; 81% were seen once. The sample is drawn from a study of ipilimumab plus nivolumab after autologous stem cell transplantation. Whole-study results and caveats: Per the authors, repertoire, Treg and microbiota data justify further study.

The CDR3 runs to 14 residues. Germline V gene data show CDR1 as WNHNN and CDR2 as SYGVQD (reference sequence). Trimming cost V 2 bases and J 4 bases, with 12 bases left between them. J is TRBJ2-7 and V is TRBV10-1; D is unclear. This material consisted of PBMCs, taken in a trial of ipilimumab plus nivolumab as post-transplant consolidation. The clonotype comes from a male donor with diffuse large B-cell lymphoma. The CDR3 nucleotides read TGCGCCAGCAGTGAGCCCGGGTTATCATACGAGCAGTACTTC. Translation: CASSEPGLSYEQYF.